This T cell receptor (beta chain) was observed in a study of CD8 T cells in ankylosing spondylitis. Quantitative barcoded 5'-RACE was used to prepare TCR beta libraries. In TCRdb, the 5' RACE reads were re-called with MiXCR into one record per CDR3 protein. The sample consists of some 240,000 distinct CDR3 sequences, 5.5% to 7.5% of them appearing once. Findings and caveats of the study: What appeared characteristic of ankylosing spondylitis blood was a TCR beta motif of eight highly homologous variants. Some motif variants had been reported before (in reactive arthritis synovial fluid and blood).

This clonotype was observed at least ten times. Its antigen is unknown. Trimming took 3 bases from V and 0 from J; bases not matched to a gene: 1. CDR1 is ENHRY and CDR2 is SYGVKD in the germline V gene. The CDR3 covers 15 residues. The chain employs TRBV10-3 and TRBJ2-7, with TRBD2 matching over 11 bases. This sequence originates from a male donor with ankylosing spondylitis. Sequencing was done on a sample of blood, either unsorted or a sorted T cell fraction (not recorded which). The CDR3 DNA sequence: TGTGCCATCAGTGACGGGACTAGCGGCTCCTACGAGCAGTACTTC. Residues: CAISDGTSGSYEQYF.